This TCR beta chain was retrieved from a study of blood T cell repertoires in COVID-19. Study at large: The United States, Italy and Spain were the sources of the acute and convalescent COVID-19 samples. PBMCs, B-cell-depleted T cells, or T cells were the source of the cDNA or gDNA that made up the material.

This table comes from immunoSEQ multiplex PCR, and its TCRdb copy is limited to in-frame clones, with some not included. The table includes 100,000 to 130,000 clones, over 75% detected once. V dropped 5 bases and J dropped 2 bases, with 8 bases sitting between them. Germline CDR1 reads LNHDA; CDR2 reads SQIVND (reference sequence). This CDR3 has 13 amino acids. Source material: peripheral blood. This clonotype originated in a woman in her seventies with acute or convalescent COVID-19. The gene calls are TRBV19 and TRBJ2-3, with D unclear. For the CDR3, the DNA is TGTGCCAGTAGTCCCTCCTTCACAGATACGCAGTATTTT. Its translation: CASSPSFTDTQYF. Full variable domain (outside the CDR3, taken from reference TRBV19 and TRBJ2-3): DGGITQSPKYLFRKEGQNVTLSCEQNLNHDAMYWYRQDPGQGLRLIYYSQIVNDFQKGDIAEGYSVSREKKESFPLTVTSAQKNPTAFYLCASSPSFTDTQYFGPGTRLTVL.